This TCR beta chain emerged from a study of shared clonotypes between healthy human individuals (dated by TCRdb to about 2020). Regarding the complete study: A couple of women and three men aged 18 to 49 years were included in the cohort. For each donor, three plates each were used for CD4 naive and CD4 memory, two plates were used for CD8 naive, and one plate was used for CD8 memory. To estimate repertoire size and how much clonotype sharing occurs between individuals, the study deeply sequenced the blood TCR repertoires of 5 or 6 healthy adults. To increase sequencing depth and limit assay-specific biases, different laboratories used diverse techniques to prepare libraries and sequence TCR repertoires. Per donor, leukapheresis produced somewhere between about 0.9 and 9.5 billion PBMCs.

Turning to this clone: No antigen is known for it. The input lacks base qualities; no much larger clone sits a single base away.

The donors were healthy, HIV-negative adults with no recently reported acute infections or vaccinations. Only Caucasian adults living in Nashville, Tennessee, USA were represented among the donors. Magnetic negative selection was used to enrich CD4+ T cells, after which naive cells were positively selected on CD45RA and the negative fraction became the memory subset. After blood collection by leukapheresis, PBMCs were isolated using Ficoll-Histopaque density gradient centrifugation and then cryopreserved in the vapor phase of liquid nitrogen. Analytical flow cytometry was used to check the purity and quantity of every magnetically sorted T cell population. Genomic DNA was isolated from each sorted fraction and quantified by UV absorbance on a Nanodrop 2000c. Using the deep immunoSEQ assay, TCR CDR3 regions were amplified from genomic DNA by multiplex PCR. For each cell subset, the extracted genomic DNA was distributed evenly across all wells of several immunoSEQ 96-well plates, and each plate served as one replicate. For sorted subsets, each replicate PCR was loaded with roughly 200 ng genomic DNA, equivalent to 32,000 or so T cell genomes. Purified libraries were measured with a Qubit 3.0 fluorometer, size-checked on a Bioanalyzer 2100, and measured again with the KAPA Library Quantification kit. A separate single-read 150-cycle Illumina NextSeq 550 flow cell was used to sequence each immunoSEQ 96-well plate. The authors' pipeline ran thus. Because the immunoSEQ output held only junctional sequences and lacked quality scores, the filtering could not match the filtering applied to full-length reads. Sequences were annotated with PyIR, a Python wrapper for IgBLAST v1.9, using IMGT germline references to assign V/J genes and CDR3. Reads with weak V/J assignments (E-value above 1e-6), missing CDR3, stop codons, out-of-frame junctions, or ambiguous translated residues were removed. A V3J clonotype was defined by an identical inferred V gene, J gene, and CDR3 amino acid sequence. Percentage overlap between repertoires was calculated by dividing the number of shared unique clonotypes by the size of the smaller repertoire. Three approaches were used to assess repertoire richness: RTK rarefaction, the Chao1 estimator, and Recon v2.1 estimates of unobserved clonotypes. OLGA was used to compute generation probabilities for all TCRbeta clonotypes that the gDNA method yielded from a handful of donors. This is the immuneACCESS table as TCRdb keeps it, with only in-frame sequences that have V and J called. A part of the clones is gone; compared with another copy, unresolved V genes explain less than half, and the rest is unexplained. That table supplies the V and J calls and clone size; D and trimming were determined from the DNA. The table for this sample lists over 950,000 clones; roughly 80% of them were counted only once. The top ten constitute 0.89% of the sample.

Taken from cysteine to phenylalanine, the CDR3 has 16 residues. Only CDR3 DNA remains: 48 bases, in frame from the first base. CDR1 is given as SGHNT and CDR2 as YYREEE, both from the germline V gene (reference sequence). V lost 5 bases and J lost 6 bases, and the count of bases not matched to a germline gene is 11. Overall results and qualifications from the work: Because the study included a small number of donors, the genetic and exposure-history diversity represented was limited. Compared with non-shared clonotypes, clonotypes shared by all four sorted-subset donors had higher generation probabilities. Estimated clonotype richness was generally larger for naive than for memory subsets. Across four donors, about 4.5% of naive CD4, roughly 3.3% of naive CD8, 2% to 2.5% of memory CD4, and approximately 0.4% of memory CD8 clonotypes were shared. Pairwise subsampling led to the expectation that sequencing depth would affect the degree of clonotype sharing among donors. Sampling was restricted to blood, and TCR repertoires in tissue are likely to differ from TCR repertoires in blood. Incomplete sequencing was indicated by rarefaction of sorted-subset datasets, despite the large sequencing depth.

Input material: memory CD4+ T cells from PBMCs. Reading the label with the study, this specimen's cell subset or site is: CD45RA-negative fraction. The rearranged chain carries TRBV5-4 and TRBJ2-2; 9 bases in the junction line up with TRBD1. This sequence was found in a young man in good health. Some clones in this sample may be carry-over from other donors' samples. The CDR3 reads as follows: CASRLGQGALAGELFF. The nucleotide sequence is TGTGCCAGCAGACTGGGACAGGGAGCATTAGCCGGGGAGCTGTTTTTT.